The T cell receptor beta chain under discussion was sequenced for a study of shared clonotypes between healthy human individuals. Across the study: Aged between 18 and 49, the donors were a couple of women and three men. Per-donor plates numbered three CD4 naive, three CD4 memory, two CD8 naive and one CD8 memory.

V was shortened by 2 bases and J by 0 bases, with 11 bases between the two germline ends. CDR1 is MNHEY, CDR2 SVGAGI, per germline. The CDR3 sequence is 15 residues long. This clone was picked up one time. It was at deep level that the assay was run. The authors loaded 200 ng DNA, 30,000 to 35,000 T cell genomes, into sorted-subset replicate PCRs. Profiled with immunoSEQ multiplex PCR; TCRdb holds only in-frame clones, not every one. The sample has 2 million to 2.5 million clones, about 90% seen once. The chain employs TRBV6-5 and TRBJ2-7; no reliable D call. The receptor's source is a man between 18 and 29 years old in good health. Some clones in this sample may be carry-over from other donors' samples. The sample comprised naive CD4+ T cells from PBMCs. As for subset: CD45RA+ positively selected. The CDR3 here is CASSYLADHSYEQYF. CDR3 coding DNA: TGTGCCAGCAGTTACCTGGCGGATCACTCCTACGAGCAGTACTTC.